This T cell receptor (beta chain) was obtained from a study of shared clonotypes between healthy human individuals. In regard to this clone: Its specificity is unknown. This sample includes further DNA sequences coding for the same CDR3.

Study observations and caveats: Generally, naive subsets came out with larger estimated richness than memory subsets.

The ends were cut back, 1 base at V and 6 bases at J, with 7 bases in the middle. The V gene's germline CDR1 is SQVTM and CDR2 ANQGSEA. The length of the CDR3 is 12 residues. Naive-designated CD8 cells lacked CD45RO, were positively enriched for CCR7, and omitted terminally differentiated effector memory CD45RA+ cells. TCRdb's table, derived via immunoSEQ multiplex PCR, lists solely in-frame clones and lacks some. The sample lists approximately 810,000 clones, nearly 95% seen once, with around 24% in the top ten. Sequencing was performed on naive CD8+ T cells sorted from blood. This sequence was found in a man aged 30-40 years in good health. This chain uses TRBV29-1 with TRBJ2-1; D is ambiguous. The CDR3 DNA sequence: TGCAGCGTTGAAGGCCGAGGCAATGAGCAGTTCTTC. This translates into CSVEGRGNEQFF.